These 18 T cell receptor beta chains originate from one sample sequenced in a study of T cells expressing NK-cell markers. TCRdb reprocessed the 5' RACE reads and stores each CDR3 protein as one record, lacking DNA. Listed are about 150,000 distinct CDR3 sequences; more than 35% falls within the top ten. The sample taken for sequencing was blood T cells: a sorted CD56 or NKG2C T cell subset, CD4+ or CD8+ T cells, or bulk PBMC T cells (not recorded which). The receptors come from a woman between 50 and 59 years old in good health.

V is TRBV6-4 and J is TRBJ2-3; the TCRdb D gene call, TRBD2, has no DNA to confirm it. Germline CDR1 is MRHNA and CDR2 is SNTAGT. This CDR3 is 15 amino acids long. This CDR3 reads CASSEEGEGYDTQYF.

The chain links TRBV7-6 to TRBJ2-5; TCRdb's D call, TRBD2, is unchecked because there is no DNA. Germline CDR1 and CDR2: SGHVS and FNYEAQ. This CDR3 comprises 17 residues. This chain's CDR3 is CASSVQRQGVFWETQYF.

V is TRBV20-1 and J is TRBJ1-5; no DNA is available, so the TRBD1 call from TCRdb remains unchecked. This CDR3 region has 14 residues. Germline CDR1 DFQATT, CDR2 SNEGSKA (reference sequence). CDR3 loop: CSAPTGLSNQPQHF.

This rearrangement joins TRBV5-1 to TRBJ2-7. Germline-derived CDR1 and CDR2 are SGHRS and YFSETQ. This CDR3 spans 14 amino acids. The CDR3 sequence: CASRRQGTSYEQYF.

The V and J genes are TRBV27 and TRBJ2-3. Looked up from germline, CDR1 is MNHEY and CDR2 is SMNVEV (reference sequence). CDR3 length equals 13 residues. The CDR3 sequence is CASSWSFTDTQYF.

The chain couples TRBV7-6 to TRBJ1-1. CDR1 and CDR2 (germline): SGHVS, FNYEAQ. CDR3 size: 13 residues. The CDR3 here is CASTPRENTEAFF.

The chain couples TRBV20-1 to TRBJ2-1; the TCRdb D gene call, TRBD2, has no DNA to confirm it. Germline-derived CDR1 and CDR2 are DFQATT and SNEGSKA (reference sequence). The CDR3 runs to 16 residues. CDR3: CSATYHRLADYNEQFF.

The V call is TRBV7-9, the J call TRBJ2-3; there is no DNA to check the TCRdb D call of TRBD1. The CDR3 length is 15 residues. Germline CDR1 reads SEHNR; CDR2 reads FQNEAQ (reference sequence). CDR3 sequence reads: CASSSQGGGADTQYF.

The J gene is TRBJ2-7, the V gene TRBV19; TCRdb proposes TRBD2, but this gene call is untestable without DNA. Germline V gene sequence: CDR1 LNHDA, CDR2 SQIVND (reference sequence). CDR3 length equals 16 residues. CDR3 sequence reads: CASSIGDGLVNYEQYF.

The V and J genes are TRBV27 and TRBJ2-1; the TCRdb D gene call, TRBD1, has no DNA to confirm it. The CDR3 runs 13 residues. Germline V lookup: CDR1 MNHEY, CDR2 SMNVEV (reference sequence). The CDR3: CASSLRGGLEQFF.

The J gene is TRBJ1-5, the V gene TRBV7-9; there is no DNA to check the TCRdb D call of TRBD1. This CDR3 spans 15 amino acids. CDR1 is SEHNR, CDR2 FQNEAQ, per germline (reference sequence). Here the CDR3 reads CASSRYRGMDQPQHF.

The gene calls are TRBV12-3 or TRBV12-4 and TRBJ2-4. CDR3 length: 14 residues. The CDR3 protein is CASSPVEAKNIQYF.

The rearrangement joins TRBV19 to TRBJ2-2; the TCRdb call, TRBD2, lacks DNA for checking. CDR1 LNHDA and CDR2 SQIVND come from the germline V gene (reference sequence). The CDR3 runs 13 residues. The CDR3 region is CASKGGVTGELFF.

The chain links TRBV29-1 to TRBJ2-2; TCRdb's D call, TRBD2, is unchecked because there is no DNA. Germline values: CDR1 SQVTM, CDR2 ANQGSEA. This CDR3 contains 12 residues. CDR3 sequence: CSVVGLAGELFF.

V is TRBV19 and J is TRBJ1-5; TCRdb outputs TRBD1, but without DNA this stays unchecked. Germline CDR1 is LNHDA and CDR2 is SQIVND (reference sequence). The CDR3 length is 14 residues. The CDR3 spells CASTQGFSNQPQHF.

This chain connects TRBV7-9 to TRBJ1-3; TCRdb proposes TRBD1, but this gene call is untestable without DNA. Germline CDR1 SEHNR, CDR2 FQNEAQ (reference sequence). CDR3 length: 15 residues. This CDR3 reads CASSPTGISGNTIYF.

This rearrangement joins TRBV7-8 to TRBJ1-4; lacking DNA, the TRBD1 call made by TCRdb goes unchecked. The V gene's germline CDR1 is SGHVS and CDR2 FQNEAQ. CDR3 size: 19 residues. CDR3 amino acids: CASSFLRNVPQTTNEKLFF.

V is TRBV29-1 and J is TRBJ2-2; TCRdb gives TRBD2 as the D gene, but with no DNA this cannot be confirmed. The CDR3 is 15 amino acids. Germline assignment: CDR1 SQVTM and CDR2 ANQGSEA. The CDR3 here is CSVEEGGRATGELFF.